These 10 T cell receptor beta chains came from one sample sequenced in a study of blood T cells in healthy people across ages. A second PCR, run for roughly 6 to 11 cycles, used a sample-barcoded 5' primer plus a J-beta primer mix. TCRdb ran MiXCR on the 5' RACE reads and lists one entry per CDR3 protein. The sample records approximately 900,000 distinct CDR3 sequences, under 35% being singletons. These data were likewise used in another study, on T cells of mothers and their children.

Sequenced material: blood. These TCRs come from a woman in her forties in good health.

The chain carries TRBV5-1 and TRBJ2-1; possibly TRBD1 or TRBD2 for D (6 bases each). This CDR3 is built from 12 residues. The germline gives CDR1 SGHRS, CDR2 YFSETQ. Trimming pared 5 bases from V and 8 bases from J, leaving 11 bases between. The CDR3: CASSGGLDEQFF. In DNA, the CDR3 is TGCGCCAGCAGTGGGGGGCTGGATGAGCAGTTCTTC.

This clonotype was found a few times. The CDR3 region has the DNA TGTGCCAGCAGCCCTACCCCAGGCTATGCCAAAAACATTCAGTACTTC. Translation: CASSPTPGYAKNIQYF. This chain uses TRBV28 with TRBJ2-4, with unresolved D. The CDR3 consists of 16 residues. V was clipped by 6 bases and J by 1 base, with 16 bases between them. Germline V gene sequence: CDR1 MDHEN, CDR2 SYDVKM.

The V gene is TRBV5-1, the J gene TRBJ2-3, with D uncertain. CDR1 SGHRS and CDR2 YFSETQ come from the germline V gene. The CDR3 totals 14 residues. Trimming removed 1 base at V and 2 bases at J, with 8 bases between. For the CDR3, the DNA is TGCGCCAGCAGCTTGTCCGTCTTCACAGATACGCAGTATTTT. Translation gives CASSLSVFTDTQYF.

This clonotype occurred a few times. A much larger clone differs from this one at a single base, so this may be a read error. The chain has TRBV9 and TRBJ2-7, with D possibly called TRBD1 or TRBD2 (6 bases each). The CDR3 spans 14 residues. The ends were cut back, 0 bases at V and 5 bases at J, with 12 bases in the middle. Germline-derived CDR1 and CDR2 are SGDLS and YYNGEE. For the CDR3, the DNA is TGTGCCAGCAGCGTAGAGGGGGGTTGCAACGAGCAGTACTTC. It is translated as CASSVEGGCNEQYF. Looking up the rest from reference TRBV9 and TRBJ2-7 gives the full variable domain: DSGVTQTPKHLITATGQRVTLRCSPRSGDLSVYWYQQSLDQGLQFLIQYYNGEERAKGNILERFSAQQFPDLHSELNLSSLELGDSALYFCASSVEGGCNEQYFGPGTRLTVT.

V and J are TRBV5-6 and TRBJ2-4, with D possibly TRBD1 on 6 matching bases. The length of the CDR3 is 14 residues. CDR1 and CDR2 from the germline V gene are SGHDT and YYEEEE. Deletions cut 0 bases from V and 4 bases from J, with 8 bases between. The CDR3 DNA sequence: TGTGCCAGCAGCTTGGGGCAGGGGAAAAACATTCAGTACTTC. It is translated as CASSLGQGKNIQYF.

This clonotype was recorded many times. In DNA, the CDR3 is TGTGCCAGCAGGATGGGGGGTCTGTCCTACGAGCAGTACTTC. It is translated as CASRMGGLSYEQYF. V is TRBV7-2 and J is TRBJ2-7; a weak D match, TRBD2 (6 bases). Looked up from germline, CDR1 is SGHTA and CDR2 is FQGNSA. V lost 6 bases and J 1 base, leaving 13 bases between the germline ends. There are 14 residues in the CDR3.

In this sample, this clonotype turned up many times. This may be a read error, as it is one base from a much larger clone. The J gene is TRBJ2-7, the V gene TRBV20-1; no reliable D call. Germline V gene data show CDR1 as DFQATT and CDR2 as SNEGSKA (reference sequence). V was shortened by 3 bases and J by 3 bases, with 9 bases between the two germline ends. The CDR3 length is 12 residues. The CDR3 region is CSASQESYEQYF. CDR3 sequence (DNA): TGCAGTGCTAGTCAGGAGAGCTACGAGCAGTACTTC.

The rearrangement joins TRBV7-9 to TRBJ1-2; D is perhaps TRBD1 (6 bases). Germline CDR1 SEHNR, CDR2 FQNEAQ (reference sequence). The V end was cut by 5 bases, the J end by 1 base, with 14 bases between. The CDR3 extends over 15 amino acids. The CDR3 here is CASSLQGRYNYGYTF. CDR3 coding DNA: TGTGCCAGCAGCCTACAGGGAAGGTATAACTATGGCTACACCTTC.

This clonotype was observed at least ten times. V and J are TRBV7-9 and TRBJ2-7; the match to TRBD1 covers 7 bases. Germline V gives CDR1 SEHNR, CDR2 FQNEAQ (reference sequence). Losses at the gene ends were 5 bases for V and 4 bases for J; bases not matched to a gene: 11. This CDR3 region has 15 residues. The CDR3 region has the DNA TGTGCCAGCAGCCCCACCGACAGGGCGACATACGAGCAGTACTTC. Translating it yields CASSPTDRATYEQYF.

Only a few counts were recorded for this clonotype. This chain joins TRBV18 and TRBJ2-7, with D unclear. Germline loops: CDR1 KGHSH, CDR2 LQKENI. The CDR3 has 13 residues. V lost 6 bases and J 0 bases, leaving 9 bases between the germline ends. This chain's CDR3 is CASSTPNSYEQYF. The CDR3 coding sequence is TGTGCCAGCTCGACACCAAACTCCTACGAGCAGTACTTC. Full variable domain (rest looked up from reference TRBV18 and TRBJ2-7): NAGVMQNPRHLVRRRGQEARLRCSPMKGHSHVYWYRQLPEEGLKFMVYLQKENIIDESGMPKERFSAEFPKEGPSILRIQQVVRGDSAAYFCASSTPNSYEQYFGPGTRLTVT.